What follows are 21 T cell receptor beta chains derived from one specimen sequenced in a study of CD8 T cells in ankylosing spondylitis. TCRdb called the 5' RACE reads again in MiXCR, with one record for every CDR3 protein. The repertoire includes about 240,000 distinct CDR3 sequences, 8% to 9.5% of them detected once, and approximately 6.2% sits in the top ten. The sample taken for sequencing was blood, either unsorted or a sorted T cell fraction (not recorded which). All receptors derive from a male donor with ankylosing spondylitis or in good health (not recorded which).

The table lists this clonotype with many counts. Here the CDR3 reads CASSPRDYQIVDNEQFF. The CDR3, as DNA: TGTGCCAGCAGCCCGCGGGACTACCAGATCGTGGACAATGAGCAGTTCTTC. This chain connects TRBV14 to TRBJ2-1; 7 bases are a match to TRBD2. CDR3 length: 17 residues. With V trimmed by 4 bases and J by 5 bases, 14 bases remained unmatched. Germline CDR1 is SGHDN and CDR2 is FVKESK.

This clonotype was detected many times. The CDR3 loop is CSARDRFSYEQYF. The CDR3 DNA sequence: TGCAGTGCTAGAGACAGATTCTCCTACGAGCAGTACTTC. The chain couples TRBV20-1 to TRBJ2-7, with D unresolved. This CDR3 comprises 13 residues. Trimming removed 0 bases at V and 0 bases at J, with 6 bases between. Per the germline V gene, CDR1 is DFQATT and CDR2 is SNEGSKA (reference sequence).

V gene TRBV30 combines with J gene TRBJ1-2, with a tentative D call TRBD1 (6 bases). CDR3 length equals 13 residues. Germline CDR1 GTSNPN, CDR2 SVGIG (reference sequence). V shed 1 base and J shed 3 bases, with 9 bases lying between them. CDR3 sequence reads: CAWSEGQHYGYTF. The CDR3 coding sequence is TGTGCCTGGAGTGAAGGACAGCACTATGGCTACACCTTC.

In this sample, this clonotype turned up many times. This rearrangement joins TRBV6-1 to TRBJ1-3; tentatively, D is TRBD1 (6 bases). CDR1 is MNHNS, CDR2 SASEGT, per germline. The CDR3 contains 16 residues. Trimming stripped 5 bases from V and 3 bases from J, with 17 bases between. The CDR3 sequence: CASSPRGAPRGNTIYF. The CDR3 DNA sequence: TGTGCCAGCAGTCCGCGGGGGGCCCCTCGTGGAAACACCATATATTTT.

This clonotype was found many times. The chain is built from TRBV11-1 and TRBJ2-1; D might be TRBD2 (5 bases). Germline CDR1 is SGHAT and CDR2 is FQDESV (reference sequence). Trimming took 1 base from V and 0 from J, leaving 16 bases between them. The CDR3 is 18 residues long. The CDR3 is CASSLDSSRGSSYNEQFF. CDR3 nucleotide sequence: TGTGCCAGCAGCTTAGATAGCTCGAGAGGGAGCTCCTACAATGAGCAGTTCTTC.

This clonotype came up many times. V usage is TRBV7-9 and J usage is TRBJ2-3; D may be TRBD2 (6 bases). CDR3 length: 14 residues. Between the trimmed V and J ends, which lost 4 bases and 1 base, there was a span of 9 bases. Germline CDR1 SEHNR, CDR2 FQNEAQ (reference sequence). CDR3 sequence reads: CASSSASGTDTQYF. The DNA of the CDR3 is TGTGCCAGCAGCTCGGCTAGCGGCACAGATACGCAGTATTTT.

On this clonotype: Given a much more abundant clone one base away, this may be a read error. The rearrangement links TRBV2 to TRBJ2-7; no reliable D call. Germline V gene lookup returns CDR1 SNHLY and CDR2 FYNNEI. V was pared by 7 bases and J by 0 bases, with 13 bases between. The CDR3 is 14 residues long. In DNA form, the CDR3 reads TGTGCCAGCAACACAAGAGTTAGCTCCTACGAGCAGTACTTC. Residues: CASNTRVSSYEQYF.

This clonotype has at least ten counts. This chain uses TRBV7-2 with TRBJ2-7, with D tentatively TRBD1 (5 bases). Germline V gives CDR1 SGHTA, CDR2 FQGNSA. V shed 2 bases and J shed 1 base, with 12 bases lying between them. This CDR3 is built from 15 residues. The CDR3 protein is CASSLIQANSYEQYF. DNA for the CDR3: TGTGCCAGCAGCTTAATACAGGCAAATTCCTACGAGCAGTACTTC. Drawing the rest from reference TRBV7-2 and TRBJ2-7, the complete variable domain is GAGVSQSPSNKVTEKGKDVELRCDPISGHTALYWYRQSLGQGLEFLIYFQGNSAPDKSGLPSDRFSAERTGGSVSTLTIQRTQQEDSAVYLCASSLIQANSYEQYFGPGTRLTVT.

This clonotype was detected many times. The V and J genes are TRBV3-1 and TRBJ2-3; D unresolved. This CDR3 region has 15 residues. Per germline, CDR1 LGHDT and CDR2 YNNKEL (reference sequence). V lost 2 bases to trimming and J lost 8 bases, with 17 bases between them. CDR3: CASSQSVGPKGTQYF. CDR3 bases: TGTGCCAGCAGCCAATCGGTAGGGCCCAAGGGTACGCAGTATTTT.

This clonotype appeared many times. The chain couples TRBV12-3 or TRBV12-4 to TRBJ1-2, with 8 positions matching TRBD1. The ends lost 2 bases at V and 6 bases at J; junction bases unmatched: 8. The CDR3 sequence is 15 residues long. This chain's CDR3 is CASSLLAGGADGYTF. As DNA, the CDR3 is TGTGCCAGCAGTTTACTCGCAGGGGGCGCGGATGGCTACACCTTC.

This clonotype has a handful of counts. The chain uses TRBV30 and TRBJ2-1; D unclear. V was cut by 3 bases and J by 0 bases, with 3 bases left in between. This CDR3 spans 12 amino acids. CDR1 and CDR2 (germline): GTSNPN, SVGIG (reference sequence). The CDR3 DNA sequence: TGTGCCTGGAGGATCTCCTACAATGAGCAGTTCTTC. This codes for CAWRISYNEQFF. The full variable domain, rest sourced from reference TRBV30 and TRBJ2-1, is SQTIHQWPATLVQPVGSPLSLECTVEGTSNPNLYWYRQAAGRGLQLLFYSVGIGQISSEVPQNLSASRPQDRQFILSSKKLLLSDSGFYLCAWRISYNEQFFGPGTRLTVL.

This clonotype was seen repeatedly, ten times or more. The chain combines TRBV18 with TRBJ2-7; D is uncertain. CDR3 size: 13 residues. The V end lost 6 bases, the J end lost 4 bases, and 13 bases lay between the germline ends. The germline gives CDR1 KGHSH, CDR2 LQKENI. In DNA, the CDR3 is TGTGCCAGCTCCCAGGCCACATCTTACGAGCAGTACTTC. Encoded protein: CASSQATSYEQYF.

This clonotype was counted many times. This chain joins TRBV10-3 and TRBJ2-5, with 8 positions matching TRBD1. The junction had 26 bases not matched to a gene; V was cut back by 8 bases and J by 3 bases. CDR3 length equals 20 residues. In germline, CDR1 is ENHRY, CDR2 SYGVKD. The CDR3 sequence is CAIRPPGTPAPTGQEETQYF. CDR3 DNA: TGTGCCATCCGACCCCCCGGGACCCCTGCTCCTACGGGACAGGAAGAGACCCAGTACTTC.

Comment on this clonotype: This may stem from a read error, because a much larger clone lies one nucleotide away. The chain uses TRBV24-1 and TRBJ2-1; D ambiguous. V was pared by 8 bases and J by 7 bases, with 8 bases between. The germline gives CDR1 KGHDR, CDR2 SFDVKD. The CDR3 contains 11 residues. The DNA of the CDR3 is TGTGCCACCAATGAAGGGAATGAGCAGTTCTTC. It specifies CATNEGNEQFF.

This clonotype was counted between two and nine times. This chain links TRBV6-1 with TRBJ2-2; 8 bases fit TRBD2. Germline CDR1 is MNHNS and CDR2 is SASEGT. The junction had 13 bases not matched to a gene; V was cut back by 6 bases and J by 4 bases. This CDR3 is built from 17 residues. The CDR3 nucleotides read TGTGCCAGCAGATCCCTCCCCGGGGGGGGCGGCACCGGGGAGCTGTTTTTT. Its protein is CASRSLPGGGGTGELFF.

This clonotype was counted many times. The chain links TRBV7-9 to TRBJ2-1; 9 bases agree with TRBD1. The CDR3 length is 15 residues. The junction had 5 bases not matched to a gene; V was cut back by 5 bases and J by 3 bases. Germline V gene data show CDR1 as SEHNR and CDR2 as FQNEAQ (reference sequence). CDR3 loop: CASSPPGQGYNEQFF. In DNA, the CDR3 is TGTGCCAGCAGCCCACCGGGACAGGGCTACAATGAGCAGTTCTTC. The full variable domain, in which reference TRBV7-9 and TRBJ2-1 provide the parts outside the CDR3, is DTGVSQNPRHKITKRGQNVTFRCDPISEHNRLYWYRQTLGQGPEFLTYFQNEAQLEKSRLLSDRFSAERPKGSFSTLEIQRTEQGDSAMYLCASSPPGQGYNEQFFGPGTRLTVL.

Many counts were recorded for this clonotype. V gene TRBV29-1 combines with J gene TRBJ2-1; D is possibly TRBD1 or TRBD2 (6 bases each). V lost 5 bases and J 5 bases, leaving 16 bases between the germline ends. This CDR3 is 14 amino acids long. Per the germline V gene, CDR1 is SQVTM and CDR2 is ANQGSEA. CDR3 coding DNA: TGCAGCGTTAGGGGGGACGGGACCAACAATGAGCAGTTCTTC. Its translation is CSVRGDGTNNEQFF.

This clonotype was recorded a few times. The gene calls are TRBV7-2 and TRBJ2-2; D is possibly TRBD1 (5 bases). The germline V gene has CDR1 SGHTA and CDR2 FQGNSA. V lost 2 bases to trimming and J lost 5 bases, with 18 bases between them. The CDR3 runs to 17 residues. The CDR3, as DNA: TGTGCCAGCAGCTTAAGGGGATCAACTCAGGGAACCGGGGAGCTGTTTTTT. This gives the protein CASSLRGSTQGTGELFF.

In this sample, this clonotype turned up many times. This chain joins TRBV11-1 and TRBJ1-5; the D is unclear. The CDR3 covers 14 residues. The V and J ends lost 2 bases and 9 bases respectively, with 14 bases between them. Germline CDR1 SGHAT, CDR2 FQDESV (reference sequence). CDR3 sequence reads: CASSLNAGGWPQHF. CDR3 DNA sequence: TGTGCCAGCAGCTTAAACGCTGGCGGTTGGCCCCAGCATTTT.

This clonotype occurred many times. The rearrangement links TRBV9 to TRBJ2-1, with a tentative D call TRBD1 (6 bases). Germline V lookup: CDR1 SGDLS, CDR2 YYNGEE. The V and J ends lost 0 bases and 6 bases respectively, with 13 bases between them. CDR3 length: 15 residues. The CDR3 DNA sequence: TGTGCCAGCAGCGTAGAGGGGACACCGGTCAATGAGCAGTTCTTC. Translation gives CASSVEGTPVNEQFF.

This clonotype was seen at least ten times. This rearrangement joins TRBV9 to TRBJ2-1; TRBD1 matches at 7 bases. The germline V gene has CDR1 SGDLS and CDR2 YYNGEE. The J segment lost 6 bases and the V segment lost 3 bases, leaving 9 bases of the junction unmatched. The CDR3 spans 15 residues. CDR3 coding DNA: TGTGCCAGCAGCGGAACAGGGGACCCCTTCAATGAGCAGTTCTTC. It translates to CASSGTGDPFNEQFF.